This T cell receptor (beta chain) was observed in a study of OX40 agonist ivuxolimab in advanced cancers. At the level of the study: Of the participants, approximately 38% had some prior anti-PD-1, anti-PD-L1 or anti-CTLA-4 therapy, which was allowed. The study's findings and limits: Expanded clones were, on average, more numerous among CD8+ T cells than CD4+. At 0.1 to 3.0 mg/kg, clonal expansion of CD4+ and CD8+ blood T cells had occurred by week 6. Clonal expansion in partial responders at 0.1-3.0 mg/kg ranked among the lowest.

About this clone itself: Its antigen is unknown.

TCRdb's copy holds only in-frame clones and misses some; the assay was immunoSEQ multiplex PCR. The repertoire consists of 73,000 or so clones, with 80% to 90% occurring once and the leading ten covering 0.65% to 0.9%. The CDR3 extends over 15 amino acids. From germline, CDR1 is SGHRS and CDR2 YFSETQ. The V end lost 0 bases, the J end lost 1 base, and 8 bases lay between the germline ends. The receptor was derived from an adult with an advanced solid tumor such as melanoma, head and neck, liver or kidney cancer. The rearrangement joins TRBV5-1 to TRBJ1-3; D gene ambiguous. The sample in question was CD4+ or CD8+ T cells sorted from blood, obtained in a trial of the OX40 agonist ivuxolimab. The CDR3 loop is CASSLGRVSGNTIYF. The CDR3 DNA is TGCGCCAGCAGCTTGGGGAGAGTTTCTGGAAACACCATATATTTT.